These 11 T cell receptor beta chains originate from one sample sequenced in a study of blood T cells in healthy people across ages. A J-beta primer mix and a sample-barcoded 5' primer were used in a second PCR of roughly 7 to 12 cycles. TCRdb called the 5' RACE reads again in MiXCR, with one record for every CDR3 protein. The data show 1.5 million or so distinct CDR3 sequences, approximately 43% seen once. The sample comprised blood. The receptor source for this set is a woman under 30 in good health.

The genes are TRBV5-1 and TRBJ2-7; possible D gene TRBD1, 6 bases. The J call is in doubt because the DNA end fits TRBJ2-5 better. This CDR3 has 17 amino acids. Germline lookup yields CDR1 SGHRS and CDR2 YFSETQ. CDR3: CASSLSPGHAYGETQYF. As DNA, the CDR3 is TGCGCCAGCAGCTTGTCACCGGGACACGCTTATGGGGAGACCCAGTACTTC.

This clonotype was seen more than once but under ten times. V gene TRBV27 combines with J gene TRBJ2-7; D might be TRBD1 (5 bases). V gave up 9 bases and J gave up 2 bases, with 20 bases separating them. The CDR3 contains 15 residues. Germline CDR1 MNHEY, CDR2 SMNVEV (reference sequence). This chain's CDR3 is CARPLWRPDTYEQYF. The CDR3 DNA sequence: TGTGCCAGACCCCTCTGGCGGCCGGACACCTACGAGCAGTACTTC.

The gene calls are TRBV5-1 and TRBJ2-1; 11 bases fit TRBD2. The germline CDR1 and CDR2 sequences are SGHRS and YFSETQ. The CDR3 runs 17 residues. Trimming cost V 0 bases and J 1 base; bases outside gene matches: 3. CDR3 DNA sequence: TGCGCCAGCAGCTTGGTGGCTAGCGGGGGGTCCTACAATGAGCAGTTCTTC. Translation: CASSLVASGGSYNEQFF.

A word on this clonotype: A read error may account for a junction end that differs from germline. The CDR3 nucleotides are TGCAGTGCCAGGTCCTTTCGAGCACAGGGGAACTTTAATGGAAAACTGTTTTTT. It codes for CSARSFRAQGNFNGKLFF. V gene TRBV20-1 combines with J gene TRBJ1-4, with 7 bases fitting TRBD1. Germline CDR1 DFQATT, CDR2 SNEGSKA (reference sequence). The CDR3 is 18 residues long.

This chain links TRBV27 with TRBJ2-7, with D unresolved. The CDR3 is 15 amino acids. Looked up from germline, CDR1 is MNHEY and CDR2 is SMNVEV (reference sequence). Trimming took 3 bases from V and 7 from J, leaving 19 bases between them. CDR3 in amino acids: CASSLGSVGNNEQYF. Written as DNA, the CDR3 is TGTGCCAGCAGTTTGGGGTCCGTAGGGAACAATGAGCAGTACTTC.

The chain recombines TRBV7-9 with TRBJ1-2; D not resolved. Germline V lookup: CDR1 SEHNR, CDR2 FQNEAQ (reference sequence). CDR3 length: 14 amino acids. Trimming shortened V by 5 bases and J by 4 bases, and 14 bases separated the two germline ends. The CDR3 reads CASSPGYTIYGYTF. The CDR3 coding sequence is TGTGCCAGCAGCCCCGGGTACACCATCTATGGCTACACCTTC. Drawing the rest from reference TRBV7-9 and TRBJ1-2, the complete variable domain is DTGVSQNPRHKITKRGQNVTFRCDPISEHNRLYWYRQTLGQGPEFLTYFQNEAQLEKSRLLSDRFSAERPKGSFSTLEIQRTEQGDSAMYLCASSPGYTIYGYTFGSGTRLTVV.

This chain joins TRBV7-9 and TRBJ2-5; tentative D call: TRBD2 (5 bases). The germline gives CDR1 SEHNR, CDR2 FQNEAQ (reference sequence). The CDR3 runs 15 residues. With 4 bases removed from V and 6 bases from J, the gap between germline ends came to 18 bases. The CDR3 DNA reads as TGTGCCAGCAGCTACGAAGGACTGAGCAGGCAGACCCAGTACTTC. Residues: CASSYEGLSRQTQYF.

With respect to this clonotype: At one boundary the junction diverges from the germline segment, which might be a read error. CDR3 loop: CARSATGGNTEAFF. In nucleotides, the CDR3 is TGTGCCAGAAGCGCTACAGGGGGCAACACTGAAGCTTTCTTT. V usage is TRBV9 and J usage is TRBJ1-1; 9 positions match TRBD1. This CDR3 is 14 amino acids long. The V gene's germline CDR1 is SGDLS and CDR2 YYNGEE.

The chain couples TRBV7-6 to TRBJ2-1; TRBD1 aligns across 9 bases. The CDR3 is 16 residues long. Germline V gene lookup returns CDR1 SGHVS and CDR2 FNYEAQ. Trimming cost V 5 bases and J 7 bases; bases outside gene matches: 12. The CDR3 coding sequence is TGTGCCAGCAGCCCCAAGGACAGGGGCCACCTTAATGAGCAGTTCTTC. Translation: CASSPKDRGHLNEQFF.

The gene calls are TRBV28 and TRBJ2-7; D gene unclear. Deletions cut 9 bases from V and 6 bases from J, with 15 bases between. The CDR3 has 12 amino acids. From germline, CDR1 is MDHEN and CDR2 SYDVKM. In DNA form, the CDR3 reads TGTGCCAGTTCGGAACGCGTTGGCGAGCAGTACTTC. Translation: CASSERVGEQYF.

This clonotype has only one observation. The chain carries TRBV4-3 and TRBJ2-1; TRBD2 matches at 11 bases. Germline loops: CDR1 LGHNA, CDR2 YSLEER. Losses at the gene ends were 4 bases for V and 7 bases for J; bases not matched to a gene: 9. The CDR3 covers 16 residues. The CDR3 DNA is TGCGCCAGCAGCCTCCGGGTAGCGGGAGGGGGTAATGAGCAGTTCTTC. This encodes CASSLRVAGGGNEQFF.